This T cell receptor (beta chain) appears in the sequencing data of a study of T cells after yellow fever vaccination. In regard to this clonotype: The antigen remains unidentified.

Whole-study findings and limits: Reappearing after the booster were most of the clones from primary vaccination (96% CD4, 85% to 90% CD8). A small proportion of clonotypes was detected in both the CD4 and CD8 compartments.

This CDR3 contains 14 residues. Unmatched junction bases numbered 1, after V lost 1 base and J lost 4 bases. Germline V gene data show CDR1 as SEHNR and CDR2 as FQNEAQ (reference sequence). It was through 5'RACE template switching that TCR cDNA was made, with a universal primer site and UMIs added. TCRdb independently ran MiXCR on the 5' RACE reads; one entry per CDR3 protein. The data show 450,000 to 600,000 distinct CDR3 sequences, about 15% seen once. Sample: PBMCs, taken 5 days after the first yellow fever vaccination. This TCR derives from a man aged 18 to 29 who received the YFV17D yellow fever vaccine. The chain couples TRBV7-9 to TRBJ1-1, with 9 bases identical to TRBD1. The CDR3 sequence is CASSLGDRVTEAFF. CDR3 nucleotides: TGTGCCAGCAGCTTAGGGGACAGGGTCACTGAAGCTTTCTTT.